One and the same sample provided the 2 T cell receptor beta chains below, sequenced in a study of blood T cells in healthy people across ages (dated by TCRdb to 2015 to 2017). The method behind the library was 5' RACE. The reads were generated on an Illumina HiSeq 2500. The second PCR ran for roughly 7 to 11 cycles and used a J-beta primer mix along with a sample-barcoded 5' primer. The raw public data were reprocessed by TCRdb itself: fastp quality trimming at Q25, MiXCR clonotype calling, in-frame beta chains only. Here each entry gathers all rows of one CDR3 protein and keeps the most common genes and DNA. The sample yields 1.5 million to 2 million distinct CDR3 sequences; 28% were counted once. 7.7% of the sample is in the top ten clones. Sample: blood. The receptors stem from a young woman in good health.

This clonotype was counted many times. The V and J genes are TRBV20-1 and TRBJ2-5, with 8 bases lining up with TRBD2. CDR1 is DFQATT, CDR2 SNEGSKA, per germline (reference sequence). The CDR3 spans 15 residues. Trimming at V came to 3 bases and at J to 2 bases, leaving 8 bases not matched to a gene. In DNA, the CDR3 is TGCAGTGCTAGTGGGACTAGAGGGGATCAAGAGACCCAGTACTTC. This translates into CSASGTRGDQETQYF.

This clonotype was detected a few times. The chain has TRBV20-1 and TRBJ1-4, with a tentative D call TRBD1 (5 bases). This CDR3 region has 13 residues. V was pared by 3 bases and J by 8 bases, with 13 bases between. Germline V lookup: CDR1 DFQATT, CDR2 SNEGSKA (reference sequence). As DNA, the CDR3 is TGCAGTGCTAGTACAACAGGCGGCGAAAAACTGTTTTTT. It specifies CSASTTGGEKLFF.